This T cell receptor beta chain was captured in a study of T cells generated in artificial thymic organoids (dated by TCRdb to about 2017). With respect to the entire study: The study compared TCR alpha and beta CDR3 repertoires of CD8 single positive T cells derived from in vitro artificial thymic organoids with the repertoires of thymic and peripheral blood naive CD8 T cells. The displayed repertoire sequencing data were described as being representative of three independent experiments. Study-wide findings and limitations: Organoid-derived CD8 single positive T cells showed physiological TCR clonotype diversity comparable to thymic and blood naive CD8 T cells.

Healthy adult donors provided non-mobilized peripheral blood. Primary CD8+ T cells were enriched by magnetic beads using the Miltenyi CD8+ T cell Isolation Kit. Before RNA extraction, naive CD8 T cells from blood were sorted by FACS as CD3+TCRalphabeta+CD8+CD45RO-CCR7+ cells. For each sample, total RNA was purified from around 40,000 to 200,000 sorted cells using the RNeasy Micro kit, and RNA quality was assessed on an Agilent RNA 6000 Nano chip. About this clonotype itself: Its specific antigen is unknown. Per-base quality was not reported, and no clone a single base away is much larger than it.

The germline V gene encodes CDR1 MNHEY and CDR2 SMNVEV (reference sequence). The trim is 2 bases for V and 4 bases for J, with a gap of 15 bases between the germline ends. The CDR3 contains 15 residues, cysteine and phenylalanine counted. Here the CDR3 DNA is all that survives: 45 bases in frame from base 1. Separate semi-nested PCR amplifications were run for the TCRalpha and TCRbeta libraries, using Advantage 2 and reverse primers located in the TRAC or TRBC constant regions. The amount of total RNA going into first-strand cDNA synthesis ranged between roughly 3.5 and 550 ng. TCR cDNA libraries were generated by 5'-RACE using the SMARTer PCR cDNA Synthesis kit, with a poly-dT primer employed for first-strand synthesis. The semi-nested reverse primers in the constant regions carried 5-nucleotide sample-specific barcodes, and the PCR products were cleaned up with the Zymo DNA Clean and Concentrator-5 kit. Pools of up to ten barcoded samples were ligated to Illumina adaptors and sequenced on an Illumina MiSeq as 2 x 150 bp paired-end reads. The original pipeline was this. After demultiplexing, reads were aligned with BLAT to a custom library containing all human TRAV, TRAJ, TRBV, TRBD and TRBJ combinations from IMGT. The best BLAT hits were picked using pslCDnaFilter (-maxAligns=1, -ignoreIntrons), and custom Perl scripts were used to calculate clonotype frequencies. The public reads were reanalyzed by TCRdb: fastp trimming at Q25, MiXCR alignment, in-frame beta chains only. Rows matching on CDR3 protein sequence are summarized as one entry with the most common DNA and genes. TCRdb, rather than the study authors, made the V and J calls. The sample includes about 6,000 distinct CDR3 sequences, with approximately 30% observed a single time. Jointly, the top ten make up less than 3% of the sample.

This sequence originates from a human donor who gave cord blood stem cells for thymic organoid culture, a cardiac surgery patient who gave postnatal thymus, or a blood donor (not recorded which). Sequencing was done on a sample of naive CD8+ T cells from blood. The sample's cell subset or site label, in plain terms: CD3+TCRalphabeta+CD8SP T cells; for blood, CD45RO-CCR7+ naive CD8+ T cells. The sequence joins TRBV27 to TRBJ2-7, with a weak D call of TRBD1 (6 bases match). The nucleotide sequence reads TGTGCCAGCAGTTTAGGAGCAGGGGTGGAATACGAGCAGTACTTC. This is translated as CASSLGAGVEYEQYF.